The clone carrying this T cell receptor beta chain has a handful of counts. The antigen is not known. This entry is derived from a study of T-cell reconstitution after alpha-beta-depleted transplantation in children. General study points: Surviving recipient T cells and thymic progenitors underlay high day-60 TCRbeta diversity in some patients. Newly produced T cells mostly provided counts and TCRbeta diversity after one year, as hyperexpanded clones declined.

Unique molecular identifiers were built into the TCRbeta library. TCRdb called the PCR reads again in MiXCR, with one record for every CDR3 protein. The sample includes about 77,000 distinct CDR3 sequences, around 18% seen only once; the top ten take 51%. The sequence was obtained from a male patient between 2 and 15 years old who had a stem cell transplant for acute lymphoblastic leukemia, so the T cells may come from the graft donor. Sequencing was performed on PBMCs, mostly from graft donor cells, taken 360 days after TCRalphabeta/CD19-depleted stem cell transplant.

The CDR3 nucleotides are TGTGCCAGCAGCCCCCCCCCTGGGAAGGGCAAAAACATTCAGTACTTC. It specifies CASSPPPGKGKNIQYF. V and J are TRBV3-1 and TRBJ2-4; D is uncertain. The CDR3 spans 16 residues. V gave up 4 bases and J gave up 3 bases, with 16 bases separating them. Germline lookup yields CDR1 LGHDT and CDR2 YNNKEL (reference sequence).